What follows are 3 T cell receptor beta chains derived from one specimen sequenced in a study of cytomegalovirus exposure and HLA in healthy donors. PCR employed 60 Vbeta and 13 Jbeta primers. Assay used: immunoSEQ multiplex PCR; TCRdb lists only in-frame clones, some missing. Here the sample table reports over 30,000 clones. The sequencing input was PBMCs. The receptors derive from a man aged 40-50 years in good health and CMV-seronegative.

V usage is TRBV9 and J usage is TRBJ1-1, with 7 bases lining up with TRBD1. This CDR3 is 15 amino acids long. V shed 6 bases, J shed 5 bases, and the junction held 13 bases outside the gene matches. Looked up from germline, CDR1 is SGDLS and CDR2 is YYNGEE. This CDR3 reads CASTPLRGLGTEAFF. CDR3 coding DNA: TGTGCCAGCACCCCTCTGAGGGGGCTGGGGACTGAAGCTTTCTTT.

The genes are TRBV27 and TRBJ1-2; D is possibly TRBD1 (5 bases). The CDR3 spans 12 residues. Germline V CDR1 and CDR2: MNHEY, SMNVEV (reference sequence). The V end was cut by 9 bases, the J end by 6 bases, with 14 bases between. The CDR3, as DNA: TGTGCCAGTAAGGGGAATTGGAATGGCTACACCTTC. Encoded protein: CASKGNWNGYTF.

The chain recombines TRBV19 with TRBJ2-5, with 8 bases matching TRBD1. The CDR3 covers 15 residues. Germline assignment: CDR1 LNHDA and CDR2 SQIVND (reference sequence). The trim removed 5 bases at V and 4 bases at J, leaving 9 bases unmatched. The CDR3: CASSPTGVLGETQYF. CDR3 coding DNA: TGTGCCAGTAGTCCGACAGGGGTATTGGGAGAGACCCAGTACTTC.